This T cell receptor beta chain appears in the sequencing data of a study of response to subunit inactivated influenza vaccine. One entry per CDR3 protein results from TCRdb running MiXCR on the RT-PCR reads. The sample includes about 540,000 distinct CDR3 sequences, roughly 23% seen only once; the top ten take 2.8%. These sequences were also reported in another study, on T cells expressing NK-cell markers. That report notes: The cDNA for TCR beta came from 5'RACE template switching with UMIs.

The TCR was taken from a man in his fifties who received an inactivated influenza vaccine. The material sequenced was CD4+ T cells sorted from PBMCs, taken 11 to 12 days after vaccination.

The CDR3 sequence is CATSDAGYYGYTF. CDR3 nucleotides: TGTGCCACCAGTGATGCCGGGTACTATGGCTACACCTTC. This chain uses TRBV24-1 with TRBJ1-2; D gene ambiguous. Germline V gene sequence: CDR1 KGHDR, CDR2 SFDVKD. Trimming pared 3 bases from V and 3 bases from J, leaving 7 bases between. The CDR3 covers 13 residues.